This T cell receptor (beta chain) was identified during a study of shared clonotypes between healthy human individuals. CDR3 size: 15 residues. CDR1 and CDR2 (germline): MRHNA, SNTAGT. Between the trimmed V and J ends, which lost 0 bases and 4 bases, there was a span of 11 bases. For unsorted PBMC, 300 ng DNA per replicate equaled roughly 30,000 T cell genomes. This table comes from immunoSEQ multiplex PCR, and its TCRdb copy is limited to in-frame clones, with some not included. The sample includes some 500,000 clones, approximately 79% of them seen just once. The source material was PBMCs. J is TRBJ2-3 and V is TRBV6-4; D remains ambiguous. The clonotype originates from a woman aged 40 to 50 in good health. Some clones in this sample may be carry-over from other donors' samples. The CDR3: CASSDSKAEADTQYF. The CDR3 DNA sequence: TGTGCCAGCAGTGACTCGAAAGCTGAGGCAGATACGCAGTATTTT.